This T cell receptor (beta chain) was recorded in a study of early T cells in non-severe SARS-CoV-2 infection. About the study: Sequenced material consisted of bulk RNA (from unsorted whole blood), and chains were unpaired. Study-wide results and caveats: Comparison of clonotypes with VDJdb favored anti-spike CD8 responses while missing private and CD4 specificities.

Individual cDNA molecules each received unique molecular identifiers attached to them. TCRdb re-analysed the 5' RACE reads in MiXCR, keeping a single row per CDR3 protein. The sample lists around 71,000 distinct CDR3 sequences; less than 12% were seen once. Germline CDR1 SGHTA, CDR2 FQGNSA. V was cut by 1 base and J by 6 bases, with 15 bases left in between. CDR3 length: 16 residues. This clonotype was seen a few times. Its antigen is unknown. Sequencing used whole blood, obtained at baseline. The chain combines TRBV7-2 with TRBJ2-2; the D call may be TRBD1 or TRBD2 (5 bases each). The receptor was isolated from an adult who was a healthcare worker with PCR-confirmed SARS-CoV-2 infection or an uninfected control (not recorded which). Written as DNA, the CDR3 is TGTGCCAGCAGCTTAGGTCAGGGACGACGGGCCGGGGAGCTGTTTTTT. It translates to CASSLGQGRRAGELFF.